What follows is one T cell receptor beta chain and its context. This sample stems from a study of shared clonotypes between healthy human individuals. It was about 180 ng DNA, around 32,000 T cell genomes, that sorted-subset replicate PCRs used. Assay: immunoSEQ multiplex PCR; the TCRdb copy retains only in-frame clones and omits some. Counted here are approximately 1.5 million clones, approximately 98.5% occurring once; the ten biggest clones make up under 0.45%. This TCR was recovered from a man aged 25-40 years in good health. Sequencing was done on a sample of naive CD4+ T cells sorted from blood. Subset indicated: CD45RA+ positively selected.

The CDR3 nucleotides read TGCGCCAGCAGCCGAGCATTGGGCTCCTACAATGAGCAGTTCTTC. Amino acid sequence: CASSRALGSYNEQFF. This chain joins TRBV4-1 and TRBJ2-1; unclear D gene. The V gene lost 4 bases and the J gene lost 0 bases, with 10 bases spanning the gap. The V gene's germline CDR1 is MGHRA and CDR2 YSYEKL. The CDR3 is 15 residues long.